This TCR beta chain was sequenced for a study of T cells after yellow fever vaccination. V was clipped by 2 bases and J by 6 bases, with 13 bases between them. The CDR3 contains 15 residues. Germline CDR1 and CDR2: KGHDR and SFDVKD. TCRdb itself ran the 5' RACE reads through MiXCR, one entry per CDR3 protein. The sample yields 510,000 or so distinct CDR3 sequences, 15% to 20% seen once. The sample consisted of PBMCs, taken 15 days after the yellow fever booster vaccination. The gene calls are TRBV24-1 and TRBJ2-1; either TRBD1 or TRBD2 may supply D (5 bases each). This clonotype was sampled from a man aged 25-45 years who received the YFV17D yellow fever vaccine. CDR3 protein: CATSDSTGRLNEQFF. For the CDR3, the DNA is TGTGCCACCAGTGATTCCACGGGGCGACTCAATGAGCAGTTCTTC.